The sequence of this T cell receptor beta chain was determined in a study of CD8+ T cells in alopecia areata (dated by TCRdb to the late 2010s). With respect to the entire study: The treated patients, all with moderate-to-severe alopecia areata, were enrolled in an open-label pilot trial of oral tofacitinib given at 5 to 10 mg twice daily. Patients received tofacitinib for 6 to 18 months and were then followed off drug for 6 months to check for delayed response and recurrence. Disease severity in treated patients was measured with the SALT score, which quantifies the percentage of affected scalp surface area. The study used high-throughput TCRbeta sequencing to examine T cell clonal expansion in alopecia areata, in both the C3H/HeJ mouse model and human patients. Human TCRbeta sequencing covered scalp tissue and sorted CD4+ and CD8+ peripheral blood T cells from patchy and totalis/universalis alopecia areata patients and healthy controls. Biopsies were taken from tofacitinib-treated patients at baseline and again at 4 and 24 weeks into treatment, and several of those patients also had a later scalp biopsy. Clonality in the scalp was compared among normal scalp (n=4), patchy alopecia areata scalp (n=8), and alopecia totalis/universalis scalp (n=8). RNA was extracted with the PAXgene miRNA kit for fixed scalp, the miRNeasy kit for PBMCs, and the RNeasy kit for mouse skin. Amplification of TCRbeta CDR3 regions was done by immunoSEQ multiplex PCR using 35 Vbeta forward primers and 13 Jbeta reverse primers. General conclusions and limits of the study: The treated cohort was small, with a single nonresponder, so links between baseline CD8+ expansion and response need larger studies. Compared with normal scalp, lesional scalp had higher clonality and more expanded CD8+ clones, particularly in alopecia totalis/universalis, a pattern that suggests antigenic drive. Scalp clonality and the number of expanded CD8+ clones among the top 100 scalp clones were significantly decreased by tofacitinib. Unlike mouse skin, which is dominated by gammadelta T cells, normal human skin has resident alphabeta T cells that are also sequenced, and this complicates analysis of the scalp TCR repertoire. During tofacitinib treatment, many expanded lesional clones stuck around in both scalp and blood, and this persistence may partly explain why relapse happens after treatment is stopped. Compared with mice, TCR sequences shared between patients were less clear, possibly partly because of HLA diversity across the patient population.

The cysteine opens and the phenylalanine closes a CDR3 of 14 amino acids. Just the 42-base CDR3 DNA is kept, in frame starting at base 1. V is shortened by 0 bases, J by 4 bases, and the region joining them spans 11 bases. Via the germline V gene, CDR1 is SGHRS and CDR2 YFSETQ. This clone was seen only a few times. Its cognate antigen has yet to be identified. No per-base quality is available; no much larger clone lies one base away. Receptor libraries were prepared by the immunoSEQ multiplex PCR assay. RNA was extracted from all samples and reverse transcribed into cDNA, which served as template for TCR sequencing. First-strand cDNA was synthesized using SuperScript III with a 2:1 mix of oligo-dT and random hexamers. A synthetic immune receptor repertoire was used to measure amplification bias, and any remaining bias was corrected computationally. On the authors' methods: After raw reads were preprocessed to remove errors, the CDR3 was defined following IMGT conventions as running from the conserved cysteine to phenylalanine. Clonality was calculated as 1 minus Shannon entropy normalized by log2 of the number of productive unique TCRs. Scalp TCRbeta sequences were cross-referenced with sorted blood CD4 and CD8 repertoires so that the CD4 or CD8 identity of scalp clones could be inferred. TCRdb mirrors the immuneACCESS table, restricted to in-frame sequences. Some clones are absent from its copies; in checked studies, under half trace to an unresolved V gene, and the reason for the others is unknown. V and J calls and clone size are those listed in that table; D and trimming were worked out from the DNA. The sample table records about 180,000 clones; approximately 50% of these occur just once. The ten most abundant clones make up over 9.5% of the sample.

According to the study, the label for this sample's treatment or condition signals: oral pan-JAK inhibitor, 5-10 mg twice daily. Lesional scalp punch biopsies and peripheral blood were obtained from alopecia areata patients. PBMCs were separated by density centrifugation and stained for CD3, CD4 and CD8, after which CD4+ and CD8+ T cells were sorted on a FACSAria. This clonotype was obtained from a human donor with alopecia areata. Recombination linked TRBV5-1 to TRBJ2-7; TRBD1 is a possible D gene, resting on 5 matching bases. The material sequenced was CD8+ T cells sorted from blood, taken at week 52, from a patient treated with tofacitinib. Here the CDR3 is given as CASSLEGPPYEQYF. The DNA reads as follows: TGCGCCAGCAGCTTGGAGGGGCCTCCTTACGAGCAGTACTTC.